These 11 T cell receptor beta chains came from one sample sequenced in a study of beta chain features in type 1 diabetes. Since all of the isolated RNA was reverse transcribed, expressed TCRB transcripts were what got sequenced. Some clones are missing from TCRdb's copy, which holds only in-frame ones; the method was immunoSEQ multiplex PCR. The sample holds under 250,000 clones, 25% to 35% seen once. Sequencing was carried out using central memory CD4+ T cells from blood. These receptors came from a man aged 25 to 40 in good health.

The rearrangement uses TRBV11-3 and TRBJ2-6; D is undetermined. The CDR3 has 14 amino acids. The germline gives CDR1 SGHNT, CDR2 YENEEA. V lost 5 bases, J lost 0 bases, and 5 bases lay in between. The CDR3 DNA follows: TGTGCCAGCAGCGTTTACTCTGGGGCCAACGTCCTGACTTTC. Amino acids: CASSVYSGANVLTF. The full variable domain, its missing parts supplied by reference TRBV11-3 and TRBJ2-6, is EAGVVQSPRYKIIEKKQPVAFWCNPISGHNTLYWYLQNLGQGPELLIRYENEEAVDDSQLPKDRFSAERLKGVDSTLKIQPAELGDSAVYLCASSVYSGANVLTFGAGSRLTVL.

The V call is TRBV19, the J call TRBJ2-7; TRBD1 aligns across 7 bases. Germline CDR1 is LNHDA and CDR2 is SQIVND (reference sequence). There are 13 residues in the CDR3. V was clipped by 4 bases and J by 6 bases; unmatched bases: 6. The CDR3 sequence is CASSTTGDGEQYF. In DNA, the CDR3 is TGTGCCAGTAGTACTACAGGGGATGGCGAGCAGTACTTC.

In this sample, this clone turned up a few times. This chain links TRBV29-1 with TRBJ1-5; no clear D. Germline V gene lookup returns CDR1 SQVTM and CDR2 ANQGSEA. The V end lost 1 base, the J end lost 6 bases, and 10 bases lay between the germline ends. CDR3 length: 13 residues. CDR3 sequence: CSVEADFGQPQHF. The CDR3 nucleotides read TGCAGCGTTGAAGCGGATTTTGGTCAGCCCCAGCATTTT.

This clone was seen many times. The rearrangement links TRBV5-6 to TRBJ2-7, with 7 bases that match TRBD1. V trimming: 3 bases; J trimming: 5 bases; junction bases outside the gene matches: 8. There are 14 residues in the CDR3. Germline V gives CDR1 SGHDT, CDR2 YYEEEE. The CDR3 is CASSSTDRVDEQYF. The CDR3 nucleotides are TGTGCCAGCAGCTCGACCGACAGGGTCGACGAGCAGTACTTC.

Only a few counts were recorded for this clone. The chain recombines TRBV5-1 with TRBJ2-3; 9 bases agree with TRBD2. Germline V CDR1 and CDR2: SGHRS, YFSETQ. Unmatched junction bases numbered 7, after V lost 0 bases and J lost 5 bases. This CDR3 contains 16 residues. The CDR3 protein is CASSLVGGRAGDTQYF. The CDR3 DNA reads as TGCGCCAGCAGCTTGGTCGGCGGGAGGGCCGGAGATACGCAGTATTTT.

The V and J genes are TRBV7-2 and TRBJ2-3, with 7 bases fitting TRBD2. Germline CDR1 and CDR2: SGHTA and FQGNSA. This CDR3 region has 15 residues. V lost 5 bases, J lost 1 base, and 6 bases stayed unmatched. CDR3 loop: CASSKTTSGTDTQYF. DNA for the CDR3: TGTGCCAGCAGCAAGACCACTAGCGGCACAGATACGCAGTATTTT.

The rearrangement uses TRBV7-2 and TRBJ2-6, with unresolved D. The CDR3 loop spans 15 amino acids. V was trimmed by 8 bases and J by 0 bases, leaving 11 bases between them. Looked up from germline, CDR1 is SGHTA and CDR2 is FQGNSA. The CDR3 sequence is CASSDFRSGANVLTF. The CDR3 DNA follows: TGTGCCAGCTCGGATTTTCGCTCTGGGGCCAACGTCCTGACTTTC.

The chain employs TRBV28 and TRBJ2-4; 8 bases are shared with TRBD1. V shed 6 bases, J shed 2 bases, and the junction held 6 bases outside the gene matches. CDR1 is MDHEN, CDR2 SYDVKM, per germline. There are 15 residues in the CDR3. The CDR3, as DNA: TGTGCCAGCAGCCGCAGGACAGGGTCCAAAAACATTCAGTACTTC. Protein product: CASSRRTGSKNIQYF.

This clone came up a few times. The chain couples TRBV30 to TRBJ2-3; D unresolved. The V end lost 0 bases, the J end lost 7 bases, and 11 bases lay between the germline ends. The CDR3 runs 13 residues. Per the germline V gene, CDR1 is GTSNPN and CDR2 is SVGIG (reference sequence). Written as DNA, the CDR3 is TGTGCCTGGAGTGTAGTTGGCTTTAATACGCAGTATTTT. As protein: CAWSVVGFNTQYF.

In this sample, this clone turned up a few times. The chain combines TRBV18 with TRBJ2-1; 7 bases align to TRBD2. After removal of 1 base from V and 5 bases from J, the junction contained 5 bases not matched to a gene. This CDR3 has 15 residues. Germline V gene data show CDR1 as KGHSH and CDR2 as LQKENI. The chain's CDR3 is CASSPRRGGDNEQFF. CDR3 nucleotide sequence: TGTGCCAGCTCACCACGAAGGGGAGGGGACAATGAGCAGTTCTTC.

This clone occurred a few times. The chain carries TRBV7-2 and TRBJ2-1; D not certain. V was trimmed by 1 base and J by 5 bases, leaving 12 bases between them. Germline values: CDR1 SGHTA, CDR2 FQGNSA. The CDR3 is made up of 15 amino acids. Here the CDR3 reads CASSLELGGDNEQFF. DNA for the CDR3: TGTGCCAGCAGCTTAGAGCTGGGTGGCGACAATGAGCAGTTCTTC. Together with reference TRBV7-2 and TRBJ2-1, the CDR3 gives the full variable domain: GAGVSQSPSNKVTEKGKDVELRCDPISGHTALYWYRQSLGQGLEFLIYFQGNSAPDKSGLPSDRFSAERTGGSVSTLTIQRTQQEDSAVYLCASSLELGGDNEQFFGPGTRLTVL.